This TCR beta chain was captured by sequencing in a study of T cell responses to AZD1222 COVID-19 vaccine. To note about this clone: The antigen remains undetermined.

Notes on the study in general: Increases in Spike-specific TCR breadth and depth were seen after two AZD1222 doses. Donors were largely white British and mainly female; clonal diversity was possibly underestimated. Repertoires were collected only later (after the peak T cell response had occurred).

CDR1 and CDR2 (germline): SNHLY, FYNNEI. This CDR3 is 14 amino acids long. Deletions cut 4 bases from V and 0 bases from J, with 7 bases between. Clones were sequenced by immunoSEQ multiplex PCR, and TCRdb holds only the in-frame ones, with some missing. The table includes roughly 140,000 clones, around nine tenths detected once. The V and J genes are TRBV2 and TRBJ1-5; tentatively, D is TRBD1 (5 bases). The TCR sequence derives from an adult in good health. The material sequenced was peripheral blood, taken on day 0 of AZD1222 vaccination. CDR3 nucleotides: TGTGCCAGCAGTGGGACAAATAGCAATCAGCCCCAGCATTTT. This gives the protein CASSGTNSNQPQHF.